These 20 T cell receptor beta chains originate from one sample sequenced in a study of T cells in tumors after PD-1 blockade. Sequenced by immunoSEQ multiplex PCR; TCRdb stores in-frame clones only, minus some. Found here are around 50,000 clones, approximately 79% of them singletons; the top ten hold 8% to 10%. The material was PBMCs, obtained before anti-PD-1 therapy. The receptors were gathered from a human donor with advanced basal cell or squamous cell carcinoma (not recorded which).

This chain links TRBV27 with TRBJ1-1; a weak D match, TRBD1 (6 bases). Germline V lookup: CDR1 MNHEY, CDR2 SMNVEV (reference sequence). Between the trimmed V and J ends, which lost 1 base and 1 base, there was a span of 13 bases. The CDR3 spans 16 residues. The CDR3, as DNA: TGTGCCAGCAGTTTATGGGGACACCAGGGGAACACTGAAGCTTTCTTT. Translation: CASSLWGHQGNTEAFF.

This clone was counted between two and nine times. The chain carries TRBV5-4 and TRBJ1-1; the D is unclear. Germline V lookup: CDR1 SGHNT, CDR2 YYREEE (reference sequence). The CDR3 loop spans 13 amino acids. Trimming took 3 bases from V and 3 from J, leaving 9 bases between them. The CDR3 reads CASSYGLDTEAFF. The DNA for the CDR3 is TGTGCCAGCAGCTACGGACTTGACACTGAAGCTTTCTTT.

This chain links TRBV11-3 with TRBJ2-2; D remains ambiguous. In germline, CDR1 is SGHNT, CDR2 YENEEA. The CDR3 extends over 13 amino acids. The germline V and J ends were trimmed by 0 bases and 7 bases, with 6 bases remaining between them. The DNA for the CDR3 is TGTGCCAGCAGCTTAGATTGGGGCGGGGAGCTGTTTTTT. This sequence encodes CASSLDWGGELFF. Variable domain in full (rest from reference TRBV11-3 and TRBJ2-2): EAGVVQSPRYKIIEKKQPVAFWCNPISGHNTLYWYLQNLGQGPELLIRYENEEAVDDSQLPKDRFSAERLKGVDSTLKIQPAELGDSAVYLCASSLDWGGELFFGEGSRLTVL.

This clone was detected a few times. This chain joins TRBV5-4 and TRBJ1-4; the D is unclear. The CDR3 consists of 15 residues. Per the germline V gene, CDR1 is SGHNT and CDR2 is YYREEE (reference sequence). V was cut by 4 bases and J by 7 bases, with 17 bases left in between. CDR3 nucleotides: TGTGCCAGCAGCGGCCAGGCCGGGAATGGTGAAAAACTGTTTTTT. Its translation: CASSGQAGNGEKLFF. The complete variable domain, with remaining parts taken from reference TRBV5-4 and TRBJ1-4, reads ETGVTQSPTHLIKTRGQQVTLRCSSQSGHNTVSWYQQALGQGPQFIFQYYREEENGRGNFPPRFSGLQFPNYSSELNVNALELDDSALYLCASSGQAGNGEKLFFGSGTQLSVL.

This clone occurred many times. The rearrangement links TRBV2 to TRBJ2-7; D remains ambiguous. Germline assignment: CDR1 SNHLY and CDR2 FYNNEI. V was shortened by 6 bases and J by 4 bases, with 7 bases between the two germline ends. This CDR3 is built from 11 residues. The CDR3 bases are TGTGCCAGCAGCCCAGCGTACGAGCAGTACTTC. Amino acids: CASSPAYEQYF.

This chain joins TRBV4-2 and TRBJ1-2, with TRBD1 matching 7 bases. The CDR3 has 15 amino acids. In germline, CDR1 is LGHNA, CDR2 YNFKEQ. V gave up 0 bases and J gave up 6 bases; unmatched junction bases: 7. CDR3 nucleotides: TGTGCCAGCAGCCAAGATCGGGGGACAGCTAATGGCTACACCTTC. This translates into CASSQDRGTANGYTF.

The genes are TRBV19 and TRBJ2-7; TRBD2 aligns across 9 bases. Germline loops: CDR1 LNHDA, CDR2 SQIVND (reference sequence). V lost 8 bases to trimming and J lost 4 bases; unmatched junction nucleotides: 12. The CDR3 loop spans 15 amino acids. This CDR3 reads CASSRAGGNLYEQYF. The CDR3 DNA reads TGTGCCAGTTCCCGAGCGGGAGGTAATCTGTACGAGCAGTACTTC.

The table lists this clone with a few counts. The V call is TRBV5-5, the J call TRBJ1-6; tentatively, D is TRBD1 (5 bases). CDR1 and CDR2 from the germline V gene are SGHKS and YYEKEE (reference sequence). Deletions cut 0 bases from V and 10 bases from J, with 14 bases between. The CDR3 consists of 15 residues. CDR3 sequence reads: CASSLAILGQSPLHF. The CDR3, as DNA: TGTGCCAGCAGCTTGGCCATTCTGGGGCAGTCACCCCTCCACTTT.

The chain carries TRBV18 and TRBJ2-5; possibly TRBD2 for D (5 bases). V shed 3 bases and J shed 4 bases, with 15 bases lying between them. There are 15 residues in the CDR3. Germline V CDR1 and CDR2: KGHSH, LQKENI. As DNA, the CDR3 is TGTGCCAGCTCACCGGACCGGCCCGGAGGAGAGACCCAGTACTTC. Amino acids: CASSPDRPGGETQYF. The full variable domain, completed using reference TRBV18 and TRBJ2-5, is NAGVMQNPRHLVRRRGQEARLRCSPMKGHSHVYWYRQLPEEGLKFMVYLQKENIIDESGMPKERFSAEFPKEGPSILRIQQVVRGDSAAYFCASSPDRPGGETQYFGPGTRLLVL.

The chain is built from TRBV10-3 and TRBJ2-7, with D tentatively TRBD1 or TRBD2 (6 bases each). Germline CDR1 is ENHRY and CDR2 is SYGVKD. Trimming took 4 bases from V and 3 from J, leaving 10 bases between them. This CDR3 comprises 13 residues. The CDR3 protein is CAISVGGGYEQYF. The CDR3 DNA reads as TGTGCCATCAGTGTGGGGGGCGGCTACGAGCAGTACTTC.

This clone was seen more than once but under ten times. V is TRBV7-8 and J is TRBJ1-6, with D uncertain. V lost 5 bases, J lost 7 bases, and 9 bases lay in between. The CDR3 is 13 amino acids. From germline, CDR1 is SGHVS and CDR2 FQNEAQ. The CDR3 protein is CASSQDFNSPLHF. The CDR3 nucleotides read TGTGCCAGCAGCCAAGACTTCAATTCACCCCTCCACTTT.

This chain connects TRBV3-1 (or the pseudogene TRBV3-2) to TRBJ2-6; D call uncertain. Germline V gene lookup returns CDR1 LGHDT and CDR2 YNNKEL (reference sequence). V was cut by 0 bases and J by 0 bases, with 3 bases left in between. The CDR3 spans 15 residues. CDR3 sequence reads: CASSQDFSGANVLTF. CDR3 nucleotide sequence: TGTGCCAGCAGCCAAGATTTCTCTGGGGCCAACGTCCTGACTTTC.

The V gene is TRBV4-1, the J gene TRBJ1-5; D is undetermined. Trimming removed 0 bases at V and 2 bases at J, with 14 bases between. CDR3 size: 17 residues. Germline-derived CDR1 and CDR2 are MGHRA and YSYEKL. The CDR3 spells CASSQEWVRSGNQPQHF. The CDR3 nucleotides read TGCGCCAGCAGCCAAGAGTGGGTCAGATCGGGCAATCAGCCCCAGCATTTT.

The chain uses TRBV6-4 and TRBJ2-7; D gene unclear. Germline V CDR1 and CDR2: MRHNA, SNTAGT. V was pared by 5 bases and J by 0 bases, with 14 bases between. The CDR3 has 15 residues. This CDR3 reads CASSNFRVSSYEQYF. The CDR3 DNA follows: TGTGCCAGCAGTAACTTTAGGGTGAGCTCCTACGAGCAGTACTTC.

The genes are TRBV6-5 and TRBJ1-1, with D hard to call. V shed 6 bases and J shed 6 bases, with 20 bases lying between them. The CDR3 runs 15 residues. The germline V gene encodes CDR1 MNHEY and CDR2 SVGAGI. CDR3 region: CASRRGPLKGAEAFF. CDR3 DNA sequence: TGTGCCAGCAGACGCGGACCACTTAAGGGAGCTGAAGCTTTCTTT.

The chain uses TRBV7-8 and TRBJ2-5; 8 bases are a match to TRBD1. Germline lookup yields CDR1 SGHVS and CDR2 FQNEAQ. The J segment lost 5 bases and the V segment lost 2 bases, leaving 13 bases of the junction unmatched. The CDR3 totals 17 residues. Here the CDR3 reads CASSLFGSAGGLETQYF. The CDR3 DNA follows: TGTGCCAGCAGCTTATTTGGGTCGGCAGGGGGCCTGGAGACCCAGTACTTC. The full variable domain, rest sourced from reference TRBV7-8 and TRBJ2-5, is GAGVSQSPRYKVAKRGQDVALRCDPISGHVSLFWYQQALGQGPEFLTYFQNEAQLDKSGLPSDRFFAERPEGSVSTLKIQRTQQEDSAVYLCASSLFGSAGGLETQYFGPGTRLLVL.

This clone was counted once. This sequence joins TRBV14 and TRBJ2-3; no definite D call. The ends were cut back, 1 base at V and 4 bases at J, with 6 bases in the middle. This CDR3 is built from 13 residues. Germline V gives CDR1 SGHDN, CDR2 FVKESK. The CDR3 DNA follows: TGTGCCAGCAGCCAAGGCTCCGCAGATACGCAGTATTTT. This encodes CASSQGSADTQYF.

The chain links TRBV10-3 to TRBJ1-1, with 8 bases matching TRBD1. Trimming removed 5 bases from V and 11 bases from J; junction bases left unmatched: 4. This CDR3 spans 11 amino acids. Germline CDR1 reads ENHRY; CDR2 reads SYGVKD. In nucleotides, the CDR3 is TGTGCCATCAGTTCACAGGGGGGTGCTTTCTTT. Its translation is CAISSQGGAFF.

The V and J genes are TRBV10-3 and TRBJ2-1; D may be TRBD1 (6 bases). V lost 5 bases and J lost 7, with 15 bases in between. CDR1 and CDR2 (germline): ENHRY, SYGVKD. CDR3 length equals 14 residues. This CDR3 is CAISSPGTRNEQFF. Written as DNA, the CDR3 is TGTGCCATCAGTAGTCCCGGGACACGAAATGAGCAGTTCTTC.

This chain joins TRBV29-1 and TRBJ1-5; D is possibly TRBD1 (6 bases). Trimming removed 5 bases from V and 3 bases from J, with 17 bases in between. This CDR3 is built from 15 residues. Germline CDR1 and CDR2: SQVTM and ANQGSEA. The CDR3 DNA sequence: TGCAGCGTTTTACTTGGTGGACAGTTCAATCAGCCCCAGCATTTT. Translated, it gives CSVLLGGQFNQPQHF.